This passage covers 5 T cell receptor beta chains from one sample sequenced in a study of T cell responses to AZD1222 COVID-19 vaccine. Libraries were prepared by immunoSEQ multiplex PCR; TCRdb keeps only in-frame clonotypes and omits some of them. The repertoire holds 150,000 to 200,000 clones, with about 90% as singletons. Sample: peripheral blood, taken on day 0 of AZD1222 vaccination. The receptors originated from an adult in good health.

V is TRBV30 and J is TRBJ1-1; unclear D gene. CDR3 length equals 12 residues. The germline gives CDR1 GTSNPN, CDR2 SVGIG (reference sequence). V was trimmed by 1 base and J by 7 bases, leaving 10 bases between them. The CDR3 nucleotides read TGTGCCTGGAGTGAGGCAGAAGGTGAAGCTTTCTTT. As protein: CAWSEAEGEAFF. The full variable domain, its missing parts supplied by reference TRBV30 and TRBJ1-1, is SQTIHQWPATLVQPVGSPLSLECTVEGTSNPNLYWYRQAAGRGLQLLFYSVGIGQISSEVPQNLSASRPQDRQFILSSKKLLLSDSGFYLCAWSEAEGEAFFGQGTRLTVV.

This clone was found once. The chain joins TRBV25-1 to TRBJ1-2; no clear D gene. The germline V gene has CDR1 MGHDK and CDR2 SYGVNS. The CDR3 loop spans 11 amino acids. Between the trimmed V and J ends, which lost 3 bases and 8 bases, there was a span of 7 bases. The chain's CDR3 is CASSESSGYTF. The CDR3 DNA follows: TGTGCCAGCAGTGAGAGCTCCGGCTACACCTTC.

The chain joins TRBV5-4 to TRBJ1-4; the match to TRBD1 covers 9 bases. J gave up 15 bases and V 4 bases, and 13 bases lay outside the gene matches. Germline CDR1 reads SGHNT; CDR2 reads YYREEE (reference sequence). The CDR3 extends over 14 amino acids. CDR3 nucleotide sequence: TGTGCCAGCAGCCTGGACAGGGGTCTAGTTAGGGTGTTTTTT. Translating gives CASSLDRGLVRVFF.

Comments on this clone: Within the sample, other DNA sequences also encode this same CDR3. This chain joins TRBV2 and TRBJ1-1, with TRBD1 as a possible D gene (6 bases). The germline V gene encodes CDR1 SNHLY and CDR2 FYNNEI. The CDR3 is 13 residues long. Trimming removed 6 bases from V and 1 base from J, with 9 bases in between. CDR3 protein: CASRLGGNTEAFF. Written as DNA, the CDR3 is TGTGCCAGCAGACTAGGGGGGAACACTGAAGCTTTCTTT.

The chain is built from TRBV7-2 and TRBJ1-1, with D maybe TRBD1 (5 bases). Trimming left V 3 bases short and J 5 bases short, with 13 bases between. This CDR3 is built from 14 residues. Germline CDR1 SGHTA, CDR2 FQGNSA. This CDR3 reads CASSFFGGGTEAFF. Here the CDR3 DNA reads TGTGCCAGCAGCTTCTTTGGGGGAGGGACTGAAGCTTTCTTT.